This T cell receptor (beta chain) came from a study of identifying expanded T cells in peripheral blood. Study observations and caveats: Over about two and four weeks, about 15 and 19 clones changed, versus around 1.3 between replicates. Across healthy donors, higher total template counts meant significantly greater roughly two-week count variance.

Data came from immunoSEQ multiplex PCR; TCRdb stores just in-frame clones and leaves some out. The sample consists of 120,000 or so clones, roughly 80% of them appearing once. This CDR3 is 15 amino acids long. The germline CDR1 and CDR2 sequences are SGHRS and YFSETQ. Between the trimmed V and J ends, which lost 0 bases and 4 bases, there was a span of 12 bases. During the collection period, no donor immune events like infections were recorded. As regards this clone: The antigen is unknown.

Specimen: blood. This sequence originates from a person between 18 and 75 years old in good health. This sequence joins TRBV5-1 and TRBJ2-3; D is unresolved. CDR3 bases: TGCGCCAGCAGCTTGGGCAGAAACCGGGCAGATACGCAGTATTTT. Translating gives CASSLGRNRADTQYF. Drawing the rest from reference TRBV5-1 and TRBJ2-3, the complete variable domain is KAGVTQTPRYLIKTRGQQVTLSCSPISGHRSVSWYQQTPGQGLQFLFEYFSETQRNKGNFPGRFSGRQFSNSRSEMNVSTLELGDSALYLCASSLGRNRADTQYFGPGTRLTVL.